This TCR beta chain was captured by sequencing in a study of graft-versus-host responses after intestinal transplantation. Whole-study context: Transplants were multivisceral, liver-intestinal, or isolated intestinal. Anti-thymocyte globulin was used for induction in all recipients, who then took tacrolimus and steroids for roughly three years. General study points: Some patients had graft-donor T cell macrochimerism. In their allografts, the ratios of graft-versus-host to host-versus-graft T cell clones were high. Analysis identified GvH clones in recipient marrow, with some appearing first in ileum or blood.

Graft tissue was processed to release intraepithelial and lamina propria lymphocytes. This CDR3 comprises 13 residues. Between the trimmed V and J ends, which lost 1 base and 5 bases, there was a span of 8 bases. Looked up from germline, CDR1 is SGHTA and CDR2 is FQGNSA. Libraries were prepared by immunoSEQ multiplex PCR; TCRdb keeps only in-frame clonotypes and omits some of them. The table shows fewer than 10,000 clones, with 65% to 80% occurring only once. Details on this clone: The antigen is not known.

The sequence was collected from a human patient who received an intestinal transplant, so some T cells may come from the graft donor. This sequence joins TRBV7-2 and TRBJ2-5; perhaps TRBD1 as D (6 bases). Sample: ileum tissue, taken about 410 days after transplant. The CDR3 DNA reads as TGTGCCAGCAGCTTAGGGACAGTTGAGACCCAGTACTTC. The encoded protein is CASSLGTVETQYF.